The 29 T cell receptor beta chains listed next were all sequenced from one sample in a study of blood T cell repertoires in COVID-19. The table came from immunoSEQ multiplex PCR; TCRdb's copy has only in-frame clones and leaves some out. The sample lists about 380,000 clones; approximately 84% were seen once. The sequencing input was PBMCs or T cells enriched from blood (not recorded which). These receptors came from a woman aged 30 to 39 who had recovered from COVID-19.

The gene calls are TRBV28 and TRBJ2-7; a possible D gene is TRBD2 (5 bases). This CDR3 is 14 amino acids long. From germline, CDR1 is MDHEN and CDR2 SYDVKM. V was shortened by 2 bases and J by 5 bases, with 13 bases between the two germline ends. The CDR3: CASSLGLARDEQYF. The CDR3 region has the DNA TGTGCCAGCAGTTTAGGGCTAGCCCGAGACGAGCAGTACTTC.

The chain links TRBV5-4 to TRBJ2-3; D is possibly TRBD2 (6 bases). Germline loops: CDR1 SGHNT, CDR2 YYREEE (reference sequence). This CDR3 region has 18 residues. The V end lost 2 bases, the J end lost 0 bases, and 19 bases lay between the germline ends. CDR3 in amino acids: CASSFPGLAPTSTDTQYF. Written as DNA, the CDR3 is TGTGCCAGCAGCTTCCCGGGACTCGCCCCGACTAGCACAGATACGCAGTATTTT.

The V and J genes are TRBV12-2 and TRBJ2-6; TRBD2 is the table's D call and was not checked against the DNA. TRBV12-2 is classified as a pseudogene. The CDR3 runs 17 residues. The CDR3 region has the DNA TGTGCAAGTCGCTTAGGTGATAGACTCTCTGGGGCCAACGTCCTGACTTTC. This encodes CASRLGDRLSGANVLTF.

This sequence joins TRBV29-1 and TRBJ1-4; 8 bases map to TRBD1. With V trimmed by 7 bases and J by 5 bases, 3 bases remained unmatched. The CDR3 consists of 12 residues. CDR1 and CDR2 (germline): SQVTM, ANQGSEA. The CDR3 sequence is CSARTGNEKLFF. The CDR3 coding sequence is TGCAGCGCCAGGACAGGGAATGAAAAACTGTTTTTT.

V is TRBV19 and J is TRBJ2-7, with TRBD1 matching 8 bases. The CDR3 is 15 residues long. The V segment lost 3 bases and the J segment 2 bases; nucleotides outside the gene matches: 6. CDR1 is LNHDA, CDR2 SQIVND, per germline (reference sequence). CDR3 bases: TGTGCCAGTAGTATGATCGGACAGGGCCCCTACGAGCAGTACTTC. Its protein is CASSMIGQGPYEQYF.

V usage is TRBV4-1 and J usage is TRBJ2-7; 13 bases are a match to TRBD2. The junction had 8 bases not matched to a gene; V was cut back by 3 bases and J by 6 bases. CDR1 is MGHRA and CDR2 is YSYEKL in the germline V gene. The CDR3 has 16 amino acids. CDR3 sequence (DNA): TGCGCCAGCAGCCAGAAACTAGCGGGGGGGCGTCTCGAGCAGTACTTC. Its translation is CASSQKLAGGRLEQYF.

The chain uses TRBV5-1 and TRBJ2-2; 11 bases agree with TRBD2. Germline V gives CDR1 SGHRS, CDR2 YFSETQ. The CDR3 is 16 amino acids. V dropped 4 bases and J dropped 2; count of bases not matched to a gene: 4. The CDR3 DNA follows: TGCGCCAGCAGCACCAGACTAGCGGGAAACACCGGGGAGCTGTTTTTT. It codes for CASSTRLAGNTGELFF.

This chain links TRBV19 with TRBJ1-5; 10 bases are shared with TRBD1. The CDR3 covers 16 residues. V gave up 10 bases and J gave up 6 bases; unmatched junction bases: 15. Germline values: CDR1 LNHDA, CDR2 SQIVND (reference sequence). The CDR3 DNA reads as TGTGCCACCCGAGGACAGGGGGGGATTCGGGTTCAGCCCCAGCATTTT. Its protein is CATRGQGGIRVQPQHF.

This clone was recorded a few times. V gene TRBV5-4 combines with J gene TRBJ2-1; 7 nucleotides match TRBD1. Germline V gives CDR1 SGHNT, CDR2 YYREEE (reference sequence). The CDR3 spans 16 residues. Trimming cost V 4 bases and J 0 bases; bases outside gene matches: 7. CDR3 sequence reads: CASSRDSGSSYNEQFF. CDR3 sequence (DNA): TGTGCCAGCAGCCGGGACAGTGGTAGCTCCTACAATGAGCAGTTCTTC.

The V call is TRBV7-9, the J call TRBJ2-7; tentatively, D is TRBD1 (6 bases). The V gene lost 1 base and the J gene lost 0 bases, with 16 bases spanning the gap. Germline loops: CDR1 SEHNR, CDR2 FQNEAQ (reference sequence). The length of the CDR3 is 17 residues. CDR3 amino acids: CASSLGWGQGISYEQYF. CDR3 in DNA: TGTGCCAGCAGCTTAGGCTGGGGGCAGGGGATCTCCTACGAGCAGTACTTC. Filled out from reference TRBV7-9 and TRBJ2-7, the complete variable domain reads DTGVSQNPRHKITKRGQNVTFRCDPISEHNRLYWYRQTLGQGPEFLTYFQNEAQLEKSRLLSDRFSAERPKGSFSTLEIQRTEQGDSAMYLCASSLGWGQGISYEQYFGPGTRLTVT.

The count of this clone is one. This chain joins TRBV30 and TRBJ1-2; TRBD1 agrees at 7 bases. Germline assignment: CDR1 GTSNPN and CDR2 SVGIG (reference sequence). CDR3 length: 12 residues. V gave up 6 bases and J gave up 3 bases; unmatched junction bases: 4. The CDR3 region has the DNA TGTGCCTGCAAAACAGGGGACTATGGCTACACCTTC. Its protein is CACKTGDYGYTF. The entire variable domain, with the rest obtained from reference TRBV30 and TRBJ1-2, is as follows: SQTIHQWPATLVQPVGSPLSLECTVEGTSNPNLYWYRQAAGRGLQLLFYSVGIGQISSEVPQNLSASRPQDRQFILSSKKLLLSDSGFYLCACKTGDYGYTFGSGTRLTVV.

The chain couples TRBV18 to TRBJ1-5; D possibly corresponds to TRBD1 (6 bases). Germline-derived CDR1 and CDR2 are KGHSH and LQKENI. Trimming cost V 1 base and J 2 bases, with 21 bases left between them. The CDR3 has 19 residues. CDR3 region: CASSPHRGIGPLGNQPQHF. CDR3 coding DNA: TGTGCCAGCTCACCACATAGGGGGATTGGGCCTTTGGGCAATCAGCCCCAGCATTTT.

This sequence joins TRBV30 and TRBJ1-6, with TRBD1 matching 12 bases. Germline V gene lookup returns CDR1 GTSNPN and CDR2 SVGIG (reference sequence). The CDR3 has 17 amino acids. Germline trimming cut 1 base from V and 4 bases from J; bases unmatched to any gene: 5. CDR3 protein: CAWSAGTGGFYNSPLHF. The DNA of the CDR3 is TGTGCCTGGAGTGCCGGGACAGGGGGCTTTTATAATTCACCCCTCCACTTT.

CDR3 amino acids: CASSQTSGAGELFF. The CDR3 nucleotides are TGTGCCAGCAGCCAGACTAGCGGCGCCGGGGAGCTGTTTTTT. V usage is TRBV7-6 and J usage is TRBJ2-2; TRBD2 matches 9 bases. Trimming took 5 bases from V and 6 from J; bases not matched to a gene: 4. The CDR3 contains 14 residues. Germline lookup yields CDR1 SGHVS and CDR2 FNYEAQ.

The V call is TRBV6-7, the J call TRBJ2-4, with no clear D. TRBV6-7 is flagged as an ORF with uncertain function. The V gene lost 9 bases and the J gene lost 0 bases, with 6 bases spanning the gap. This CDR3 has 12 amino acids. CDR3 DNA sequence: TGTGCCAGTGCGGTAGCCAAAAACATTCAGTACTTC. Encoded protein: CASAVAKNIQYF.

The rearrangement joins TRBV11-3 to TRBJ2-5; 8 positions match TRBD1. Germline CDR1 is SGHNT and CDR2 is YENEEA. The CDR3 has 13 amino acids. The J segment lost 5 bases and the V segment lost 5 bases, leaving 4 bases of the junction unmatched. CDR3 sequence (DNA): TGTGCCAGCAGCCCGGGACAGGACGAGACCCAGTACTTC. Amino acids: CASSPGQDETQYF.

The chain uses TRBV27 and TRBJ1-5, with D possibly being TRBD1 (5 bases). The germline gives CDR1 MNHEY, CDR2 SMNVEV (reference sequence). V shed 8 bases and J shed 7 bases, with 15 bases lying between them. The CDR3 runs 13 residues. CDR3 sequence: CASSGSGGQPQHF. The CDR3 bases are TGTGCCAGCTCGGGTTCCGGGGGACAGCCCCAGCATTTT.

The rearrangement joins TRBV6-1 to TRBJ1-5; D ambiguous. CDR3 length: 14 amino acids. Germline CDR1 and CDR2: MNHNS and SASEGT. V gave up 3 bases and J gave up 7 bases, with 13 bases separating them. The CDR3 here is CASSDLGRGQPQHF. In nucleotides, the CDR3 is TGTGCCAGCAGTGATTTGGGTCGAGGCCAGCCCCAGCATTTT.

The chain combines TRBV5-4 with TRBJ1-1; tentative D call: TRBD1 (6 bases). With 4 bases removed from V and 2 bases from J, the gap between germline ends came to 9 bases. In germline, CDR1 is SGHNT, CDR2 YYREEE (reference sequence). This CDR3 region has 13 residues. CDR3: CASSRDTNTEAFF. For the CDR3, the DNA is TGTGCCAGCAGCAGGGACACCAACACTGAAGCTTTCTTT.

The genes are TRBV4-2 and TRBJ2-7, with 8 bases fitting TRBD2. Trimming cost V 0 bases and J 0 bases; bases outside gene matches: 1. The CDR3 loop spans 15 amino acids. In germline, CDR1 is LGHNA, CDR2 YNFKEQ. In DNA form, the CDR3 reads TGTGCCAGCAGCCAAGATCTAGCGGGCTCCTACGAGCAGTACTTC. Its translation is CASSQDLAGSYEQYF.

The V and J genes are TRBV7-2 and TRBJ1-6; 8 bases line up with TRBD1. Germline lookup yields CDR1 SGHTA and CDR2 FQGNSA. V lost 5 bases, J lost 7 bases, and 10 bases stayed unmatched. CDR3 length equals 16 residues. The CDR3 DNA is TGTGCCAGCAGCCATCGACAGGGGCCATTGAATTCACCCCTCCACTTT. Amino acid sequence: CASSHRQGPLNSPLHF.

This clone was recorded a few times. The chain carries TRBV18 and TRBJ1-5; D is unclear. CDR3 length equals 12 residues. CDR1 KGHSH and CDR2 LQKENI come from the germline V gene. V lost 3 bases and J lost 5, with 5 bases in between. The CDR3 DNA follows: TGTGCCAGCTCACCGCCAGATCAGCCCCAGCATTTT. This codes for CASSPPDQPQHF.

This chain links TRBV7-2 with TRBJ2-3; 7 bases are a match to TRBD1. The germline CDR1 and CDR2 sequences are SGHTA and FQGNSA. V trimming: 5 bases; J trimming: 0 bases; junction bases outside the gene matches: 5. This CDR3 contains 15 residues. Here the CDR3 DNA reads TGTGCCAGCAGCCCGGGACAGCCTAGCACAGATACGCAGTATTTT. Its translation: CASSPGQPSTDTQYF.

CDR3 DNA sequence: TGTGCCACCACAGGGGACAACAGAGGGGAGCTGTTTTTT. It encodes CATTGDNRGELFF. V gene TRBV28 combines with J gene TRBJ2-2; 7 bases line up with TRBD1. Unmatched junction bases numbered 10, after V lost 10 bases and J lost 8 bases. The CDR3 has 13 residues. Germline assignment: CDR1 MDHEN and CDR2 SYDVKM.

J is TRBJ1-4 and V is TRBV30; D is unclear. V was clipped by 1 base and J by 8 bases, with 11 bases between them. Germline V gene lookup returns CDR1 GTSNPN and CDR2 SVGIG (reference sequence). The CDR3 is 13 residues long. The CDR3 nucleotides are TGTGCCTGGAGTGCAGGTTTAGAGGAAAAACTGTTTTTT. Its translation is CAWSAGLEEKLFF. The full variable domain, in which reference TRBV30 and TRBJ1-4 provide the parts outside the CDR3, is SQTIHQWPATLVQPVGSPLSLECTVEGTSNPNLYWYRQAAGRGLQLLFYSVGIGQISSEVPQNLSASRPQDRQFILSSKKLLLSDSGFYLCAWSAGLEEKLFFGSGTQLSVL.

This chain connects TRBV6-5 to TRBJ1-6; D unclear. The CDR3 covers 12 residues. Trimming cost V 2 bases and J 7 bases, with 3 bases left between them. Germline CDR1 MNHEY, CDR2 SVGAGI. CDR3 nucleotide sequence: TGTGCCAGCAGTTACGTAAATTCACCCCTCCACTTT. It is translated as CASSYVNSPLHF.

The J gene is TRBJ2-3, the V gene TRBV29-1; the match to TRBD2 covers 7 bases. This CDR3 has 14 amino acids. The germline CDR1 and CDR2 sequences are SQVTM and ANQGSEA. The junction had 10 bases not matched to a gene; V was cut back by 7 bases and J by 3 bases. CDR3 nucleotide sequence: TGCAGCGCAGATACGGGAGGTGATACAGATACGCAGTATTTT. It codes for CSADTGGDTDTQYF.

This rearrangement joins TRBV11-3 to TRBJ2-3; D not certain. The CDR3 is made up of 13 amino acids. Trimming removed 6 bases from V and 2 bases from J, with 9 bases in between. Germline V gene sequence: CDR1 SGHNT, CDR2 YENEEA. CDR3 in DNA: TGTGCCAGCAGTAGGCAGGCCACAGATACGCAGTATTTT. Translated, it gives CASSRQATDTQYF.

V is TRBV21-1 and J is TRBJ1-6; the table's D gene call, TRBD1, was not cross checked with the DNA. TRBV21-1 is assigned pseudogene status. The CDR3 is 16 residues long. CDR3 loop: CASSNPVTGGSSPLHF. In nucleotides, the CDR3 is TGTGCCAGCAGCAATCCCGTCACAGGGGGCAGTTCACCCCTCCACTTT.